The rows below give T cell receptor beta chains drawn from one sample of a study of post-analysis software for immune sequencing data. In TCRdb, the PCR reads were re-called with MiXCR into one record per CDR3 protein. The sample consists of about 620,000 distinct CDR3 sequences, about 44% of them appearing once. Sequencing used blood. Receptors originate from a girl aged 10-17 years with multiple sclerosis. Both conserved end residues are part of each CDR3. D genes are given only for firm matches. Size values are once, few and many counts, or a class for expanded clones, and some rows have none.

j_call: TRBJ1-1; d_call: .; cdr3_length: 14; clone_size: .; v_call: TRBV12-3/TRBV12-4; cdr3_aa: CASSPSSGGGRAFF; cdr3_nt: TGTGCCAGCAGCCCCTCTTCGGGGGGTGGTCGAGCTTTCTTT
j_call: TRBJ1-2; d_call: TRBD1; cdr3_length: 14; clone_size: .; v_call: TRBV25-1; cdr3_aa: CASSGTGTNYGYTF; cdr3_nt: TGTGCCAGCAGTGGGACAGGGACCAACTATGGCTACACCTTC
j_call: TRBJ2-1; d_call: TRBD2; cdr3_length: 16; clone_size: .; v_call: TRBV4-1; cdr3_aa: CASSQGRTSFYNEQFF; cdr3_nt: TGCGCCAGCAGCCAAGGGAGGACTAGCTTCTACAATGAGCAGTTCTTC
j_call: TRBJ2-1; d_call: TRBD2; cdr3_length: 16; clone_size: .; v_call: TRBV27; cdr3_aa: CASSLSGLAAYNEQFF; cdr3_nt: TGTGCCAGCAGTTTATCGGGACTAGCGGCCTACAATGAGCAGTTCTTC
j_call: TRBJ2-6; d_call: TRBD1; cdr3_length: 20; clone_size: .; v_call: TRBV6-5; cdr3_aa: CASSYSSARGMHAGANVLTF; cdr3_nt: TGTGCCAGCAGTTACTCGAGCGCCAGGGGGATGCATGCTGGGGCCAACGTCCTGACTTTC
j_call: TRBJ2-1; d_call: .; cdr3_length: 15; clone_size: .; v_call: TRBV11-2; cdr3_aa: CASSSRGEFYNEQFF; cdr3_nt: TGTGCCAGCAGCTCCCGCGGGGAATTCTACAATGAGCAGTTCTTC
j_call: TRBJ2-3; d_call: .; cdr3_length: 12; clone_size: few; v_call: TRBV12-3/TRBV12-4; cdr3_aa: CASSWGADTQYF; cdr3_nt: TGTGCCAGCAGCTGGGGGGCAGATACGCAGTATTTT
j_call: TRBJ2-7; d_call: TRBD1; cdr3_length: 14; clone_size: .; v_call: TRBV15; cdr3_aa: CATSRGGQGYEQYF; cdr3_nt: TGTGCCACCAGCAGAGGAGGACAGGGCTACGAGCAGTACTTC
j_call: TRBJ2-3; d_call: TRBD1; cdr3_length: 15; clone_size: few; v_call: TRBV9; cdr3_aa: CASSETGKRTDTQYF; cdr3_nt: TGTGCCAGCAGCGAGACAGGGAAACGCACAGATACGCAGTATTTT
j_call: TRBJ2-7; d_call: TRBD2; cdr3_length: 16; clone_size: .; v_call: TRBV20-1; cdr3_aa: CSARGLAGGSSYEQYF; cdr3_nt: TGCAGTGCTAGAGGACTAGCGGGGGGGAGCTCCTACGAGCAGTACTTC
j_call: TRBJ2-6; d_call: TRBD1; cdr3_length: 20; clone_size: .; v_call: TRBV5-1; cdr3_aa: CASSLRGQGALGSGANVLTF; cdr3_nt: TGCGCCAGCAGCTTGAGAGGTCAGGGGGCGCTGGGCTCTGGGGCCAACGTCCTGACTTTC
j_call: TRBJ1-5; d_call: TRBD1; cdr3_length: 13; clone_size: few; v_call: TRBV29-1; cdr3_aa: CSVGQGAGQPQHF; cdr3_nt: TGCAGCGTAGGACAGGGGGCTGGACAGCCCCAGCATTTT
j_call: TRBJ2-3; d_call: .; cdr3_length: 15; clone_size: few; v_call: TRBV12-3/TRBV12-4; cdr3_aa: CASSKGPARQGTQYF; cdr3_nt: TGTGCCAGCAGCAAAGGGCCAGCCCGCCAGGGCACGCAGTATTTT
j_call: TRBJ1-2; d_call: TRBD1; cdr3_length: 14; clone_size: .; v_call: TRBV5-6; cdr3_aa: CASSRTGGSYGYTF; cdr3_nt: TGTGCCAGCAGCCGGACAGGGGGCTCCTATGGCTACACCTTC
j_call: TRBJ2-5; d_call: .; cdr3_length: 15; clone_size: .; v_call: TRBV9; cdr3_aa: CASSVETGKKETQYF; cdr3_nt: TGTGCCAGCAGCGTAGAGACGGGGAAGAAAGAGACCCAGTACTTC
j_call: TRBJ1-1; d_call: .; cdr3_length: 11; clone_size: few; v_call: TRBV29-1; cdr3_aa: CSVDPDSEAFF; cdr3_nt: TGCAGCGTTGACCCGGACAGTGAAGCTTTCTTT
j_call: TRBJ2-7; d_call: TRBD1; cdr3_length: 14; clone_size: .; v_call: TRBV12-3/TRBV12-4; cdr3_aa: CASSQLGQYNEQYF; cdr3_nt: TGTGCCAGCAGCCAACTGGGACAGTACAATGAGCAGTACTTC
j_call: TRBJ2-5; d_call: .; cdr3_length: 15; clone_size: .; v_call: TRBV5-1; cdr3_aa: CASSLEATQFGQQYF; cdr3_nt: TGCGCCAGCAGCTTGGAAGCAACCCAATTCGGCCAGCAGTACTTC
j_call: TRBJ2-1; d_call: .; cdr3_length: 16; clone_size: few; v_call: TRBV7-6; cdr3_aa: CASSLDPYRAANEQFF; cdr3_nt: TGTGCCAGCAGCTTAGACCCCTACAGGGCAGCGAATGAGCAGTTCTTC
j_call: TRBJ2-1; d_call: .; cdr3_length: 13; clone_size: .; v_call: TRBV5-1; cdr3_aa: CASNFDRNNEQFF; cdr3_nt: TGCGCCAGCAACTTTGACAGAAACAATGAGCAGTTCTTC
j_call: TRBJ1-2; d_call: .; cdr3_length: 11; clone_size: few; v_call: TRBV6-5; cdr3_aa: CASSYGDGYTF; cdr3_nt: TGTGCCAGCAGTTACGGGGATGGCTACACCTTC
j_call: TRBJ2-6; d_call: .; cdr3_length: 17; clone_size: .; v_call: TRBV12-3/TRBV12-4; cdr3_aa: CASSLRHQGTGANVLTF; cdr3_nt: TGTGCCAGCAGTCTTAGACACCAGGGGACTGGGGCCAACGTCCTGACTTTC
j_call: TRBJ1-2; d_call: TRBD1; cdr3_length: 13; clone_size: .; v_call: TRBV10-3; cdr3_aa: CAISETGGDGYTF; cdr3_nt: TGTGCCATCAGTGAGACAGGGGGAGATGGCTACACCTTC
j_call: TRBJ1-1; d_call: .; cdr3_length: 14; clone_size: .; v_call: TRBV6-5; cdr3_aa: CASSYRGGWAEAFF; cdr3_nt: TGTGCCAGCAGTTACAGGGGTGGGTGGGCTGAAGCTTTCTTT
j_call: TRBJ2-1; d_call: TRBD2; cdr3_length: 16; clone_size: few; v_call: TRBV12-3/TRBV12-4; cdr3_aa: CASSSSGTSGGNEQFF; cdr3_nt: TGTGCCAGCAGTTCTTCCGGGACTAGCGGGGGCAATGAGCAGTTCTTC
j_call: TRBJ1-2; d_call: TRBD1; cdr3_length: 12; clone_size: .; v_call: TRBV6-5; cdr3_aa: CASSSGQGRYTF; cdr3_nt: TGTGCCAGCAGTTCAGGACAGGGACGGTACACCTTC
j_call: TRBJ1-1; d_call: .; cdr3_length: 14; clone_size: .; v_call: TRBV6-5; cdr3_aa: CASSYVRGRAEAFF; cdr3_nt: TGTGCCAGCAGTTATGTTCGAGGGAGGGCTGAAGCTTTCTTT
j_call: TRBJ2-1; d_call: .; cdr3_length: 16; clone_size: .; v_call: TRBV27; cdr3_aa: CASSLFAGEDHNEQFF; cdr3_nt: TGTGCCAGCAGTTTATTTGCAGGGGAGGACCACAATGAGCAGTTCTTC
j_call: TRBJ2-1; d_call: .; cdr3_length: 12; clone_size: .; v_call: TRBV3-1; cdr3_aa: CASSQAHNEQFF; cdr3_nt: TGTGCCAGCAGCCAGGCACACAATGAGCAGTTCTTC
j_call: TRBJ2-3; d_call: .; cdr3_length: 12; clone_size: few; v_call: TRBV29-1; cdr3_aa: CSGGLSTDTQYF; cdr3_nt: TGCAGCGGGGGACTTAGCACAGATACGCAGTATTTT
j_call: TRBJ2-3; d_call: .; cdr3_length: 10; clone_size: few; v_call: TRBV29-1; cdr3_aa: CSGTLDTQYF; cdr3_nt: TGCAGCGGGACGCTAGATACGCAGTATTTT
j_call: TRBJ2-7; d_call: TRBD2; cdr3_length: 15; clone_size: .; v_call: TRBV25-1; cdr3_aa: CASRSGRRAWDEQYF; cdr3_nt: TGTGCCAGCCGTAGCGGGAGGCGGGCCTGGGACGAGCAGTACTTC
j_call: TRBJ2-5; d_call: .; cdr3_length: 14; clone_size: .; v_call: TRBV20-1; cdr3_aa: CSARPDWREETQYF; cdr3_nt: TGCAGTGCTAGACCGGACTGGAGGGAAGAGACCCAGTACTTC
j_call: TRBJ2-1; d_call: TRBD1; cdr3_length: 15; clone_size: .; v_call: TRBV12-3/TRBV12-4; cdr3_aa: CASSPDRTSYNEQFF; cdr3_nt: TGTGCCAGCAGTCCGGACAGGACTTCCTACAATGAGCAGTTCTTC
j_call: TRBJ2-1; d_call: TRBD2; cdr3_length: 13; clone_size: .; v_call: TRBV12-3/TRBV12-4; cdr3_aa: CASSLREGGEQFF; cdr3_nt: TGTGCCAGCAGTTTACGGGAGGGGGGTGAGCAGTTCTTC
j_call: TRBJ2-7; d_call: TRBD1; cdr3_length: 14; clone_size: few; v_call: TRBV6-2/TRBV6-3; cdr3_aa: CASSAGDSGYEQYF; cdr3_nt: TGTGCCAGCAGTGCCGGGGACAGCGGCTACGAGCAGTACTTC
j_call: TRBJ2-7; d_call: .; cdr3_length: 14; clone_size: .; v_call: TRBV6-5; cdr3_aa: CASSPFEGSYEQYF; cdr3_nt: TGTGCCAGCAGTCCCTTCGAGGGCTCCTACGAGCAGTACTTC
j_call: TRBJ2-7; d_call: .; cdr3_length: 15; clone_size: .; v_call: TRBV9; cdr3_aa: CASSEGAVGTYEQYF; cdr3_nt: TGTGCCAGCAGCGAGGGCGCGGTCGGGACCTACGAGCAGTACTTC
j_call: TRBJ2-1; d_call: TRBD1; cdr3_length: 13; clone_size: few; v_call: TRBV6-1; cdr3_aa: CAGQGGIYNEQFF; cdr3_nt: TGTGCCGGACAGGGGGGGATTTACAATGAGCAGTTCTTC
j_call: TRBJ2-3; d_call: TRBD2; cdr3_length: 15; clone_size: many; v_call: TRBV12-3/TRBV12-4; cdr3_aa: CASSSRTSGTDTQYF; cdr3_nt: TGTGCCAGCAGTTCTAGGACTAGCGGCACAGATACGCAGTATTTT
j_call: TRBJ1-1; d_call: .; cdr3_length: 13; clone_size: .; v_call: TRBV12-3/TRBV12-4; cdr3_aa: CASAWGGETEAFF; cdr3_nt: TGTGCCAGCGCCTGGGGAGGGGAAACTGAAGCTTTCTTT
j_call: TRBJ2-5; d_call: TRBD1; cdr3_length: 13; clone_size: .; v_call: TRBV20-1; cdr3_aa: CGARENRGETQYF; cdr3_nt: TGCGGTGCTAGAGAGAACAGGGGGGAGACCCAGTACTTC
j_call: TRBJ1-2; d_call: TRBD1; cdr3_length: 15; clone_size: .; v_call: TRBV5-1; cdr3_aa: CASSLLGQGIYGYTF; cdr3_nt: TGCGCCAGCAGCCTCCTAGGACAGGGGATCTATGGCTACACCTTC
j_call: TRBJ2-7; d_call: .; cdr3_length: 16; clone_size: .; v_call: TRBV7-6; cdr3_aa: CASSLIPGSTPYEQYF; cdr3_nt: TGTGCCAGCAGCCTCATCCCGGGAAGTACCCCCTACGAGCAGTACTTC
j_call: TRBJ1-2; d_call: .; cdr3_length: 15; clone_size: once; v_call: TRBV15; cdr3_aa: CATSPPGGGNYGYTF; cdr3_nt: TGTGCCACCAGCCCTCCGGGGGGCGGAAACTATGGCTACACCTTC
j_call: TRBJ1-1; d_call: .; cdr3_length: 13; clone_size: few; v_call: TRBV27; cdr3_aa: CASRTTGFTEAFF; cdr3_nt: TGTGCCAGCAGAACCACAGGGTTCACTGAAGCTTTCTTT
j_call: TRBJ2-7; d_call: .; cdr3_length: 12; clone_size: .; v_call: TRBV7-9; cdr3_aa: CASSTVIYEQYF; cdr3_nt: TGTGCCAGCTCGACCGTCATCTACGAGCAGTACTTC
j_call: TRBJ2-6; d_call: TRBD1; cdr3_length: 15; clone_size: .; v_call: TRBV12-3/TRBV12-4; cdr3_aa: CASIRQGAGANVLTF; cdr3_nt: TGTGCCAGCATTCGACAGGGTGCTGGGGCCAACGTCCTGACTTTC
j_call: TRBJ2-4; d_call: .; cdr3_length: 19; clone_size: .; v_call: TRBV7-9; cdr3_aa: CASSGRPGRGRKGENIQYF; cdr3_nt: TGTGCCAGCAGCGGACGACCGGGGAGGGGGAGGAAAGGGGAAAACATTCAGTACTTC
j_call: TRBJ2-1; d_call: .; cdr3_length: 13; clone_size: few; v_call: TRBV20-1; cdr3_aa: CSASDRVSLGQFF; cdr3_nt: TGCAGTGCTAGCGATCGGGTCTCTTTGGGGCAGTTCTTC
j_call: TRBJ2-5; d_call: TRBD2; cdr3_length: 15; clone_size: .; v_call: TRBV6-6; cdr3_aa: CASSYSNAGVETQYF; cdr3_nt: TGTGCCAGCAGTTACTCGAATGCGGGAGTGGAGACCCAGTACTTC
j_call: TRBJ2-5; d_call: .; cdr3_length: 13; clone_size: .; v_call: TRBV12-3/TRBV12-4; cdr3_aa: CASSFGGMETQYF; cdr3_nt: TGTGCCAGCAGTTTTGGGGGGATGGAGACCCAGTACTTC
j_call: TRBJ2-3; d_call: .; cdr3_length: 15; clone_size: .; v_call: TRBV4-1; cdr3_aa: CASSQGGGARYTQYF; cdr3_nt: TGCGCCAGCAGCCAAGGGGGCGGGGCACGATATACGCAGTATTTT